These 14 T cell receptor beta chains share one sample of origin, sequenced in a study of T cell responses to AZD1222 COVID-19 vaccine. TCRdb's table, derived via immunoSEQ multiplex PCR, lists solely in-frame clones and lacks some. The table lists about 170,000 clones, 80% to 95% of them singletons. The sample here was peripheral blood, taken on day 0 of AZD1222 vaccination. The receptors stem from an adult in good health.

V and J are TRBV29-1 and TRBJ2-1, with D perhaps given as TRBD1 or TRBD2 (5 bases each). Trimming left V 7 bases short and J 7 bases short, with 11 bases between. Looked up from germline, CDR1 is SQVTM and CDR2 is ANQGSEA. The CDR3 runs 11 residues. CDR3 sequence reads: CSGGDINEQFF. CDR3 nucleotide sequence: TGCAGCGGAGGGGATATAAATGAGCAGTTCTTC.

The chain uses TRBV6-5 and TRBJ2-3, with 10 bases lining up with TRBD2. Germline CDR1 reads MNHEY; CDR2 reads SVGAGI. The V and J ends lost 0 bases and 4 bases, in that order; junction bases with no gene match: 1. The CDR3 is made up of 15 amino acids. The CDR3 spells CASSYSAGGADTQYF. CDR3 DNA sequence: TGTGCCAGCAGTTACTCAGCGGGAGGGGCAGATACGCAGTATTTT.

V and J are TRBV2 and TRBJ1-1; D is unclear. Trimming cost V 8 bases and J 6 bases, with 16 bases left between them. The CDR3 spans 13 residues. CDR1 and CDR2 (germline): SNHLY, FYNNEI. The CDR3 reads CASVLAGGAEAFF. As DNA, the CDR3 is TGTGCCAGCGTTTTGGCCGGTGGGGCTGAAGCTTTCTTT.

This chain connects TRBV2 to TRBJ2-1; TRBD1 might be the D (6 bases). V shed 0 bases and J shed 4 bases, with 7 bases lying between them. CDR1 and CDR2 from the germline V gene are SNHLY and FYNNEI. CDR3 length: 14 amino acids. CDR3 residues: CASSEAGHYNEQFF. Written as DNA, the CDR3 is TGTGCCAGCAGTGAAGCGGGACATTACAATGAGCAGTTCTTC.

The V and J genes are TRBV7-6 and TRBJ1-3, with D unclear. The V end was cut by 8 bases, the J end by 2 bases, with 16 bases between. Germline CDR1 SGHVS, CDR2 FNYEAQ. This CDR3 has 15 amino acids. The CDR3 DNA reads as TGTGCCAGCGGTGGAGGGAAGGATCCTGGAAACACCATATATTTT. It specifies CASGGGKDPGNTIYF.

This clone was found once. The J gene is TRBJ1-5, the V gene TRBV7-9; the match to TRBD1 covers 7 bases. CDR3 length: 17 amino acids. Germline loops: CDR1 SEHNR, CDR2 FQNEAQ (reference sequence). J gave up 2 bases and V 1 base, and 8 bases lay outside the gene matches. CDR3 protein: CASSLGAGGFGNQPQHF. DNA of the CDR3: TGTGCCAGCAGCTTAGGGGCAGGGGGGTTTGGCAATCAGCCCCAGCATTTT.

The chain links TRBV5-5 to TRBJ2-5; D unclear. The CDR3 is 15 residues long. V lost 4 bases and J lost 1, with 14 bases in between. Germline CDR1 reads SGHKS; CDR2 reads YYEKEE (reference sequence). The CDR3 bases are TGTGCCAGCAGCCCGCCTGGGCTTATCCAAGAGACCCAGTACTTC. This translates into CASSPPGLIQETQYF.

The chain combines TRBV11-2 with TRBJ2-2, with D unclear. Trimming removed 3 bases from V and 5 bases from J, with 10 bases in between. The germline gives CDR1 SGHAT, CDR2 FQNNGV. The CDR3 extends over 14 amino acids. This CDR3 reads CASSFTARTGELFF. For the CDR3, the DNA is TGTGCCAGCAGCTTTACCGCGAGAACCGGGGAGCTGTTTTTT. The complete variable domain, with remaining parts taken from reference TRBV11-2 and TRBJ2-2, reads EAGVAQSPRYKIIEKRQSVAFWCNPISGHATLYWYQQILGQGPKLLIQFQNNGVVDDSQLPKDRFSAERLKGVDSTLKIQPAKLEDSAVYLCASSFTARTGELFFGEGSRLTVL.

The rearrangement links TRBV5-1 to TRBJ1-2; TRBD1 matches at 7 bases. The CDR3 totals 15 residues. Germline V gene data show CDR1 as SGHRS and CDR2 as YFSETQ. The V segment lost 3 bases and the J segment 1 base; nucleotides outside the gene matches: 6. The chain's CDR3 is CASSSGQPNNYGYTF. For the CDR3, the DNA is TGCGCCAGCAGCTCGGGACAGCCAAATAACTATGGCTACACCTTC.

The chain recombines TRBV3-1 (or the pseudogene TRBV3-2) with TRBJ1-1; D is uncertain. The CDR3 loop spans 13 amino acids. The V and J ends lost 2 bases and 8 bases respectively, with 12 bases between them. CDR1 is LGHDT, CDR2 YNNKEL, per germline (reference sequence). For the CDR3, the DNA is TGTGCCAGCAGCCAAATTCTTGAACGGGAAGCTTTCTTT. Protein sequence: CASSQILEREAFF.

The chain couples TRBV6-2 or TRBV6-3 to TRBJ1-1; no definite D call. V was shortened by 5 bases and J by 0 bases, with 10 bases between the two germline ends. Germline V lookup: CDR1 MNHEY, CDR2 SVGEGT. The CDR3 spans 14 residues. Written as DNA, the CDR3 is TGTGCCAGCAGTCGACGACCGTTGAACACTGAAGCTTTCTTT. Its translation: CASSRRPLNTEAFF.

The chain joins TRBV6-5 to TRBJ1-2; a weak D match, TRBD1 (6 bases). Germline V gives CDR1 MNHEY, CDR2 SVGAGI. V lost 6 bases to trimming and J lost 2 bases, with 10 bases between them. This CDR3 spans 13 amino acids. CDR3: CASSIDRNYGYTF. CDR3 bases: TGTGCCAGCAGCATAGACAGGAACTATGGCTACACCTTC.

In the case of this clone: Other nucleotide sequences in the sample specify the same CDR3. The chain is built from TRBV14 and TRBJ1-2; possible D gene TRBD1, 6 bases. Germline V gives CDR1 SGHDN, CDR2 FVKESK. This CDR3 spans 13 amino acids. Trimming cost V 4 bases and J 4 bases, with 10 bases left between them. This chain's CDR3 is CASSPGTTYGYTF. For the CDR3, the DNA is TGTGCCAGCAGCCCCGGGACAACCTATGGCTACACCTTC.

The CDR3 bases are TGTGCAAGTCGCACGAGACTCCTATCAACTAACTATGGCTACACCTTC. Translation: CASRTRLLSTNYGYTF. The rearrangement joins TRBV12-2 to TRBJ1-2. TRBV12-2 is an annotated pseudogene. This CDR3 has 16 residues.